This TCR beta chain was sequenced during a study of Ad26.COV2.S vaccination and SARS-CoV-2 variants. Findings of the study overall: People given the vaccine had a wider spike-specific TCR breadth than placebo recipients did.

Concerning this clone itself: Its cognate antigen is unknown.

The germline V gene encodes CDR1 LNHDA and CDR2 SQIVND (reference sequence). Between the trimmed V and J ends, which lost 2 bases and 11 bases, there was a span of 10 bases. The CDR3 contains 12 residues. This sample's treatment: roughly 19 received Ad26.COV2.S at low or high dose, single or two shots; a few received placebo; per-sample allocation not given. Day 63 after the first vaccine or placebo injection was the time point for sampling. The data were produced by immunoSEQ multiplex PCR, yet TCRdb's version contains in-frame clones alone and is incomplete. There are some 500,000 clones in the sample; about 91% occur only once, and 2% to 3% lies in the top ten.

The TCR comes from a person between 18 and 59 years old who received the Ad26.COV2.S COVID-19 vaccine or a placebo. The material was peripheral blood, obtained in a trial of Ad26.COV2.S vaccine versus placebo. V is TRBV19 and J is TRBJ1-5; D remains unclear. The CDR3 bases are TGTGCCAGTAGTATACAACCCTCAGCCCAGCATTTT. It encodes CASSIQPSAQHF.